These T cell receptor beta chains were read from a single sample in a study of STAT5B mutations in CD4+ large granular lymphocyte leukemia. Some clones are missing from TCRdb's copy, which holds only in-frame ones; the method was immunoSEQ multiplex PCR. The sample contains under 40,000 clones, more than 75% of which appear only once. Input material: CD4+ T cells from blood buffy coats. These receptors were taken from a human donor in good health. Both conserved end residues are part of each CDR3. Each record gives: CDR3 protein, V gene, J gene.

CDR3: CASSLEGRGDGYTF; V: TRBV7-9; J: TRBJ1-2
CDR3: CASSYSSRVEEKLFF; V: TRBV6-5; J: TRBJ1-4
CDR3: CASSPLTLEQYF; V: TRBV7-2; J: TRBJ2-7
CDR3: CASSLNIRDGHTEAFF; V: TRBV7-2; J: TRBJ1-1
CDR3: CASSGNTIYF; V: TRBV19; J: TRBJ1-3
CDR3: CAWPPMNTEAFF; V: TRBV30; J: TRBJ1-1
CDR3: CASSYGLAGPQRTQYF; V: TRBV6-5; J: TRBJ2-5
CDR3: CASSSEPSYNEQFF; V: TRBV7-2; J: TRBJ2-1
CDR3: CAWSARVYGYTF; V: TRBV30; J: TRBJ1-2
CDR3: CASSRGGNQPQHF; V: TRBV12-5; J: TRBJ1-5
CDR3: CASSGWAKNIQYF; V: TRBV25-1; J: TRBJ2-4